Presented here are 31 T cell receptor beta chains from one specimen sequenced in a study of shared clonotypes between healthy human individuals. Measured with immunoSEQ multiplex PCR; TCRdb has only the in-frame clones, and not every one. The sample contains around 1.6 million clones, 95% to 99% of which appear only once. Sequencing was carried out using naive CD4+ T cells sorted from blood. Subset: CD45RA+ positively selected. These receptor sequences come from a man aged 25-40 years in good health.

J is TRBJ1-2 and V is TRBV19; D unresolved. Deletions cut 7 bases from V and 2 bases from J, with 11 bases between. Germline CDR1 and CDR2: LNHDA and SQIVND (reference sequence). The CDR3 consists of 13 residues. The chain's CDR3 is CASNTHLNYGYTF. CDR3 sequence (DNA): TGTGCCAGTAATACACACTTGAACTATGGCTACACCTTC.

The chain joins TRBV5-4 to TRBJ2-1, with 8 bases aligning to TRBD2. There are 20 residues in the CDR3. Per germline, CDR1 SGHNT and CDR2 YYREEE (reference sequence). V shed 4 bases and J 3 bases; nucleotides not matched to a gene: 21. The CDR3 nucleotides are TGTGCCAGCAGCCCTTCGGGACTAGGTACTCCCTCTGATGACTACAATGAGCAGTTCTTC. Its protein is CASSPSGLGTPSDDYNEQFF.

The chain employs TRBV2 and TRBJ2-7, with 9 bases matching TRBD2. This CDR3 contains 14 residues. V lost 10 bases and J lost 2; bases outside the gene matches: 9. CDR1 and CDR2 from the germline V gene are SNHLY and FYNNEI. The CDR3 DNA reads as TGTGCCATCCGCGCTAGCGGGAACCCCTACGAGCAGTACTTC. Protein product: CAIRASGNPYEQYF.

V gene TRBV5-1 combines with J gene TRBJ1-5; no clear D. Trimming stripped 0 bases from V and 7 bases from J, with 11 bases between. The CDR3 sequence is 14 residues long. Germline V gene sequence: CDR1 SGHRS, CDR2 YFSETQ. The CDR3 region is CASSLDPNYQPQHF. CDR3 coding DNA: TGCGCCAGCAGCTTGGACCCTAATTACCAGCCCCAGCATTTT.

This chain connects TRBV5-1 to TRBJ2-7; D could derive from TRBD1 or TRBD2 (6 bases each). Deletions cut 4 bases from V and 7 bases from J, with 12 bases between. The CDR3 is made up of 12 amino acids. Germline-derived CDR1 and CDR2 are SGHRS and YFSETQ. The CDR3 region has the DNA TGCGCCAGCAGCAAGGGGGGTTGGGAGCAGTACTTC. Translation gives CASSKGGWEQYF.

The rearrangement joins TRBV11-2 to TRBJ2-5; D unresolved. The V gene's germline CDR1 is SGHAT and CDR2 FQNNGV. Trimming took off 5 bases at V and 9 bases at J, with 10 bases between the two ends. CDR3 length equals 11 residues. The CDR3 DNA sequence: TGTGCCAGCAGCGACCGCGATTCCCAGTACTTC. Its protein product is CASSDRDSQYF.

V usage is TRBV7-3 and J usage is TRBJ2-2, with D possibly TRBD2 on 6 matching bases. Trimming took off 6 bases at V and 3 bases at J, with 17 bases between the two ends. CDR3 length: 16 amino acids. From germline, CDR1 is SGHTA and CDR2 FQGTGA. The CDR3 coding sequence is TGTGCCAGCAGTTGGGGGATGATAGCGGACACCGGGGAGCTGTTTTTT. Translated, it gives CASSWGMIADTGELFF. The complete variable domain, with remaining parts taken from reference TRBV7-3 and TRBJ2-2, reads GAGVSQTPSNKVTEKGKYVELRCDPISGHTALYWYRQSLGQGPEFLIYFQGTGAADDSGLPNDRFFAVRPEGSVSTLKIQRTERGDSAVYLCASSWGMIADTGELFFGEGSRLTVL.

The CDR3 bases are TGTGCCAGCAGCTTAGGCCAGCGGGGCCCCCAAGAGACCCAGTACTTC. Amino acids: CASSLGQRGPQETQYF. The rearrangement uses TRBV11-2 and TRBJ2-5; the match to TRBD2 covers 7 bases. The V gene end was trimmed by 1 base and the J gene end by 1 base; junction bases not matched to a gene: 6. CDR1 and CDR2 (germline): SGHAT, FQNNGV. CDR3 size: 16 residues.

The chain employs TRBV11-2 and TRBJ2-5; a possible D gene is TRBD2 (6 bases). The V gene's germline CDR1 is SGHAT and CDR2 FQNNGV. This CDR3 has 14 residues. Trimming shortened V by 3 bases and J by 2 bases, and 10 bases separated the two germline ends. The CDR3 DNA reads as TGTGCCAGCAGCTTCTCGGGGGTACAAGAGACCCAGTACTTC. This translates into CASSFSGVQETQYF.

The V call is TRBV20-1, the J call TRBJ2-1; 7 nucleotides line up with TRBD2. V lost 3 bases, J lost 8 bases, and 1 base stayed unmatched. The CDR3 contains 11 residues. Per germline, CDR1 DFQATT and CDR2 SNEGSKA (reference sequence). The CDR3 is CSARREHEQFF. CDR3 DNA sequence: TGCAGTGCTAGGCGGGAGCATGAGCAGTTCTTC.

Of note for this clone: Additional DNA sequences in this sample encode the identical CDR3. The gene calls are TRBV7-2 and TRBJ2-2; a possible D gene is TRBD2 (5 bases). In germline, CDR1 is SGHTA, CDR2 FQGNSA. The V end was cut by 0 bases, the J end by 0 bases, with 5 bases between. CDR3 length: 15 residues. The CDR3 region has the DNA TGTGCCAGCAGCTTAGCCGGGACGAACACCGGGGAGCTGTTTTTT. Translating it yields CASSLAGTNTGELFF.

This clone was counted a single time. The chain employs TRBV5-4 and TRBJ2-1; unclear D gene. The CDR3 spans 13 residues. CDR1 is SGHNT and CDR2 is YYREEE in the germline V gene (reference sequence). Trimming pared 1 base from V and 12 bases from J, leaving 14 bases between. The CDR3 protein is CASSLSQPGRQFF. The CDR3 nucleotides are TGTGCCAGCAGCTTGTCCCAGCCCGGCCGGCAGTTCTTC.

The chain has TRBV28 and TRBJ1-2, with D unclear. Germline values: CDR1 MDHEN, CDR2 SYDVKM. Trimming took off 5 bases at V and 1 base at J, with 11 bases between the two ends. The CDR3 has 14 amino acids. CDR3 DNA sequence: TGTGCCAGCAGTACCTGGACGGATAACTATGGCTACACCTTC. Translated, it gives CASSTWTDNYGYTF.

The chain is built from TRBV6-4 and TRBJ1-5; D may be TRBD1 (5 bases). This CDR3 has 13 residues. CDR1 is MRHNA, CDR2 SNTAGT, per germline. V lost 6 bases to trimming and J lost 7 bases, with 13 bases between them. This CDR3 is CASRTIRGQPQHF. The DNA for the CDR3 is TGTGCCAGCAGGACTATTAGGGGACAGCCCCAGCATTTT.

This rearrangement joins TRBV5-1 to TRBJ1-1, with TRBD1 matching 9 bases. J was trimmed by 6 bases and V by 1 base; bases with no gene match: 19. The germline CDR1 and CDR2 sequences are SGHRS and YFSETQ. There are 19 residues in the CDR3. The CDR3 bases are TGCGCCAGCAGCTTGTTCACAGGACAGGGGCTTACGCACCCCCCTGAAGCTTTCTTT. Amino acid sequence: CASSLFTGQGLTHPPEAFF.

The chain joins TRBV11-2 to TRBJ2-4; D may be TRBD2 (6 bases). V was pared by 4 bases and J by 8 bases, with 21 bases between. The germline gives CDR1 SGHAT, CDR2 FQNNGV. This CDR3 spans 16 amino acids. This chain's CDR3 is CASSSGETWKRHIQYF. The CDR3 bases are TGTGCCAGCAGCTCGGGGGAGACCTGGAAACGGCACATTCAGTACTTC.

The V gene is TRBV28, the J gene TRBJ2-7; a weak D match, TRBD1 (6 bases). The CDR3 runs 16 residues. Trimming took off 3 bases at V and 3 bases at J, with 18 bases between the two ends. Germline values: CDR1 MDHEN, CDR2 SYDVKM. CDR3 loop: CASSFYPGPGDYEQYF. CDR3 DNA sequence: TGTGCCAGCAGTTTCTACCCGGGCCCAGGGGACTACGAGCAGTACTTC. The variable domain in full, with the rest retrieved from reference TRBV28 and TRBJ2-7, is DVKVTQSSRYLVKRTGEKVFLECVQDMDHENMFWYRQDPGLGLRLIYFSYDVKMKEKGDIPEGYSVSREKKERFSLILESASTNQTSMYLCASSFYPGPGDYEQYFGPGTRLTVT.

The J gene is TRBJ2-7, the V gene TRBV5-1; the D is unclear. Germline V gives CDR1 SGHRS, CDR2 YFSETQ. V was cut by 6 bases and J by 4 bases, with 11 bases left in between. CDR3 size: 12 residues. The CDR3 spells CASTYDRYEQYF. The CDR3 coding sequence is TGCGCCAGCACCTACGACCGATACGAGCAGTACTTC. The full variable domain, rest sourced from reference TRBV5-1 and TRBJ2-7, is KAGVTQTPRYLIKTRGQQVTLSCSPISGHRSVSWYQQTPGQGLQFLFEYFSETQRNKGNFPGRFSGRQFSNSRSEMNVSTLELGDSALYLCASTYDRYEQYFGPGTRLTVT.

This chain joins TRBV9 and TRBJ2-2; TRBD2 agrees at 14 bases. Germline V lookup: CDR1 SGDLS, CDR2 YYNGEE. The J segment lost 4 bases and the V segment lost 1 base, leaving 9 bases of the junction unmatched. The CDR3 has 19 amino acids. CDR3 region: CASSVTPGLAGAGTGELFF. The CDR3 DNA is TGTGCCAGCAGCGTAACTCCGGGACTAGCGGGAGCTGGCACCGGGGAGCTGTTTTTT.

CDR3 nucleotide sequence: TGTGCCAGCAGCGCTTCTAGCGGGAGCTCCTACGAGCAGTACTTC. Translation gives CASSASSGSSYEQYF. The gene calls are TRBV7-9 and TRBJ2-7, with TRBD2 matching 10 bases. Germline V lookup: CDR1 SEHNR, CDR2 FQNEAQ (reference sequence). Unmatched junction bases numbered 4, after V lost 5 bases and J lost 0 bases. The CDR3 has 15 amino acids. Variable domain in full (rest from reference TRBV7-9 and TRBJ2-7): DTGVSQNPRHKITKRGQNVTFRCDPISEHNRLYWYRQTLGQGPEFLTYFQNEAQLEKSRLLSDRFSAERPKGSFSTLEIQRTEQGDSAMYLCASSASSGSSYEQYFGPGTRLTVT.

The chain is built from TRBV10-3 and TRBJ1-1; possible D gene TRBD1, 5 bases. The CDR3 spans 17 residues. CDR1 and CDR2 (germline): ENHRY, SYGVKD. The V and J ends lost 3 bases and 0 bases respectively, with 17 bases between them. The CDR3 is CAISEFRLTDMNTEAFF. As DNA, the CDR3 is TGTGCCATCAGTGAATTCAGATTGACAGATATGAACACTGAAGCTTTCTTT.

The rearrangement links TRBV2 to TRBJ2-7, with D perhaps matching TRBD2 (5 bases). The germline V gene encodes CDR1 SNHLY and CDR2 FYNNEI. The CDR3 runs to 16 residues. Trimming took off 3 bases at V and 3 bases at J, with 18 bases between the two ends. CDR3 sequence: CASSEVGGLGDYEQYF. The CDR3 DNA is TGTGCCAGCAGTGAGGTTGGCGGGTTGGGAGACTACGAGCAGTACTTC.

This clone was seen a single time. This chain connects TRBV5-4 to TRBJ2-5, with TRBD2 identical over 11 bases. V was clipped by 4 bases and J by 4 bases; unmatched bases: 6. CDR1 is SGHNT, CDR2 YYREEE, per germline (reference sequence). The CDR3 covers 15 residues. The CDR3 loop reads CASSQRLAGLETQYF. CDR3 sequence (DNA): TGTGCCAGCAGCCAGAGACTAGCGGGATTAGAGACCCAGTACTTC.

This clone has only one observation. V and J are TRBV6-6 and TRBJ1-2; D is ambiguous. CDR1 and CDR2 from the germline V gene are MNHNY and SVGAGI (reference sequence). V was cut by 6 bases and J by 13 bases, with 18 bases left in between. This CDR3 has 12 residues. CDR3: CASSLTASLSTF. The CDR3 nucleotides are TGTGCCAGCAGCCTGACGGCCTCTCTTTCCACCTTC.

V usage is TRBV10-3 and J usage is TRBJ1-1; D is ambiguous. Germline CDR1 is ENHRY and CDR2 is SYGVKD. The CDR3 is made up of 15 amino acids. V was clipped by 1 base and J by 1 base, with 10 bases between them. The CDR3 here is CAISELDVGNTEAFF. CDR3 DNA sequence: TGTGCCATCAGTGAGTTAGACGTGGGGAACACTGAAGCTTTCTTT.

On this clone: Relative to the germline gene, one junction end is altered; a read error may explain this. This chain links TRBV18 with TRBJ2-5; TRBD2 matches at 7 bases. The CDR3 consists of 15 residues. Per germline, CDR1 KGHSH and CDR2 LQKENI. CDR3 in DNA: TGTGCCAGCTCTCCACGAGCGGGAACTTCGGAGACCCAGTACTTC. Its protein is CASSPRAGTSETQYF.

This chain connects TRBV7-6 to TRBJ2-7; D gene ambiguous. Trimming took 3 bases from V and 7 from J, leaving 7 bases between them. The CDR3 consists of 11 residues. The germline V gene has CDR1 SGHVS and CDR2 FNYEAQ. This chain's CDR3 is CASSLFGEQYF. CDR3 nucleotide sequence: TGTGCCAGCAGCTTGTTCGGGGAGCAGTACTTC.

The chain joins TRBV11-1 to TRBJ2-5, with D uncertain. CDR1 and CDR2 (germline): SGHAT, FQDESV (reference sequence). The germline V and J ends were trimmed by 2 bases and 5 bases, with 9 bases remaining between them. The CDR3 has 13 residues. CDR3 DNA sequence: TGTGCCAGCAGCTTATACGGGTTGGAGACCCAGTACTTC. Translation gives CASSLYGLETQYF.

V usage is TRBV4-2 and J usage is TRBJ2-5; 11 bases agree with TRBD1. J gave up 5 bases and V 2 bases, and 16 bases lay outside the gene matches. The CDR3 runs 19 residues. In germline, CDR1 is LGHNA, CDR2 YNFKEQ. This CDR3 is CASSQLMGLLGTGGETQYF. The DNA of the CDR3 is TGTGCCAGCAGCCAACTCATGGGGTTGTTAGGGACAGGGGGGGAGACCCAGTACTTC.

The CDR3 is CSVDNRTTTEAFF. CDR3 coding DNA: TGCAGCGTTGATAATCGGACAACTACTGAAGCTTTCTTT. The chain combines TRBV29-1 with TRBJ1-1; tentative D call: TRBD1 (5 bases). V was shortened by 3 bases and J by 5 bases, with 13 bases between the two germline ends. Germline V gene lookup returns CDR1 SQVTM and CDR2 ANQGSEA. CDR3 length: 13 residues. Together with reference TRBV29-1 and TRBJ1-1, the CDR3 gives the full variable domain: SAVISQKPSRDICQRGTSLTIQCQVDSQVTMMFWYRQQPGQSLTLIATANQGSEATYESGFVIDKFPISRPNLTFSTLTVSNMSPEDSSIYLCSVDNRTTTEAFFGQGTRLTVV.

The chain is built from TRBV7-2 and TRBJ2-7; TRBD2 agrees at 10 bases. Losses at the gene ends were 5 bases for V and 5 bases for J; bases not matched to a gene: 9. CDR1 SGHTA and CDR2 FQGNSA come from the germline V gene. The CDR3 extends over 15 amino acids. For the CDR3, the DNA is TGTGCCAGCAGCACTATAGCGGGAGGTGGCCACGAGCAGTACTTC. Translating it yields CASSTIAGGGHEQYF.